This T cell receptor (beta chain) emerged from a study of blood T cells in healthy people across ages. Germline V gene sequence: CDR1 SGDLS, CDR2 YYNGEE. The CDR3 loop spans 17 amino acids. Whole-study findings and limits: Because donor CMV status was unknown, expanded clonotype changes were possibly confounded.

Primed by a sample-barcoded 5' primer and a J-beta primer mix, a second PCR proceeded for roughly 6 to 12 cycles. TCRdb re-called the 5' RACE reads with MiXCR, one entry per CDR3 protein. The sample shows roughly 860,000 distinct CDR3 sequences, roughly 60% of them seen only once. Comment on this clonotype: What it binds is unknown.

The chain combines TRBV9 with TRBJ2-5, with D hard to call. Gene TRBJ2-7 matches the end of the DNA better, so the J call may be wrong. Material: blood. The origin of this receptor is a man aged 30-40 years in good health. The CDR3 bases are TGTGCCAGCAGCGAACGAGCACTTAGAGACGGCTTCTACGAGCAGTACTTC. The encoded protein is CASSERALRDGFYEQYF.